This T cell receptor (beta chain) was sequenced in a study of CD8 T cells in Susac syndrome. Study information: Patients with Susac syndrome were therapy-naive, treated with corticosteroids, or treated with intravenous immunoglobulin alone when blood was collected. Whole-study results and caveats: CD4+ repertoires of Susac syndrome patients lacked detectable clonal expansion.

TEMRA cells were enriched by FACS, and CD4+ and CD8+ T cells were negatively isolated. Roughly 0.45 to 1 ug RNA was reverse transcribed with random hexamers. Amplification of the TCR beta CDR3 was carried out by immunoSEQ multiplex PCR, which spanned a total of 54 Vbeta and 13 Jbeta segments. TCRdb re-called the immunoSEQ multiplex PCR reads through MiXCR, storing one row per CDR3 protein. The sample yields roughly 180,000 distinct CDR3 sequences, about 94% seen once. Note on this clonotype: Its antigen is not identified.

CDR3 length: 16 residues. Looked up from germline, CDR1 is MDHEN and CDR2 is SYDVKM. The ends lost 5 bases at V and 4 bases at J; junction bases unmatched: 11. The chain combines TRBV28 with TRBJ2-3, with 8 bases identical to TRBD2. Sequenced input: CD4+ T cells from PBMCs. The TCR originated in a human donor with Susac syndrome. CDR3 in amino acids: CASSLRAGEGSDTQYF. The CDR3 nucleotides read TGTGCCAGCAGTCTGCGAGCGGGAGAAGGCTCAGATACGCAGTATTTT.